The source of this TCR beta chain is a study of shared T cell receptors in the human thymus. The sample holds a few counts of this clone. The length of the CDR3 is 20 residues. The ends were cut back, 0 bases at V and 4 bases at J, with 27 bases in the middle. Per the germline V gene, CDR1 is LGHNA and CDR2 is YSLEER. Sequencing used immunoSEQ multiplex PCR; TCRdb keeps in-frame clones, though not all of them. The repertoire consists of 55,000 to 75,000 clones, with about 95% occurring once and the leading ten covering around 0.035%. The clonotype was recovered from a human donor. This chain joins TRBV4-3 and TRBJ1-1, with no clear D. The specimen was thymocytes. CDR3 in DNA: TGCGCCAGCAGCCAAGATCATCGCCCGTCCCTCCAGGTTCACGGCACTGAAGCTTTCTTT. Translating gives CASSQDHRPSLQVHGTEAFF.